The rows below give T cell receptor beta chains drawn from one sample of a study of blood T cell repertoires in COVID-19. Assay: immunoSEQ multiplex PCR; the TCRdb copy retains only in-frame clones and omits some. Found here are some 200,000 clones, just under 85% of them singletons; the top ten hold approximately 8%. The specimen was peripheral blood. These receptors came from a woman aged 50 to 65 with active or convalescent COVID-19. Both conserved end residues are part of each CDR3. D genes are given only for firm matches. The listing skips clone size in some rows; elsewhere it reads once, few, many or a size class.

TRBJ1-5 | NA | NA | TRBV6-5 | TGTGCCAGCAGCAGGCTTGGGAATCAGCCCCAGCATTTT | CASSRLGNQPQHF
TRBJ2-2 | NA | once | TRBV2 | TGTGCCAGCAGCGGACAGAACACCGGGGAGCTGTTTTTT | CASSGQNTGELFF
TRBJ1-2 | TRBD1 | few | TRBV6-1 | TGTGCCAGCAGTGTCCAGGGGGCGACTCGTCTCTATGGCTACACCTTC | CASSVQGATRLYGYTF
TRBJ2-2 | TRBD2 | NA | TRBV28 | TGTGCCAGCAGTCTAGCGGGAGGTCGGACCGGGGAGCTGTTTTTT | CASSLAGGRTGELFF
TRBJ2-7 | NA | NA | TRBV28 | TGTGCCAGCACCTTAGGGGGGGCCTACGAGCAGTACTTC | CASTLGGAYEQYF
TRBJ1-3 | NA | once | TRBV5-1 | TGCGCCAGCAGCTTGGTCCCTTTGGGAGGGTCTGGAAACACCATATATTTT | CASSLVPLGGSGNTIYF
TRBJ1-4 | NA | NA | TRBV5-4 | TGTGCCAGCAGCTTTCCAGGGGCAACTAATGAAAAACTGTTTTTT | CASSFPGATNEKLFF
TRBJ1-1 | NA | medium-sized | TRBV19 | TGTGCCAGTAGGGCGGGGGCTGAAGCTTTCTTT | CASRAGAEAFF
TRBJ1-6 | NA | NA | TRBV12-3/TRBV12-4 | TGTGCCAGCAGTTCAGGGGCGAATTCACCCCTCCACTTT | CASSSGANSPLHF
TRBJ2-1 | NA | NA | TRBV5-1 | TGCGCCAGCAGCGGAACAGGGAGCTCCTACAATGAGCAGTTCTTC | CASSGTGSSYNEQFF
TRBJ2-6 | NA | NA | TRBV19 | TGTGCCAGTACGAGGAGGGACTCTGGGGCCAACGTCCTGACTTTC | CASTRRDSGANVLTF
TRBJ2-4 | NA | NA | TRBV28 | TGTGCCAGCAGTTTAATTGTTCCCCGGGCCAAAAACATTCAGTACTTC | CASSLIVPRAKNIQYF
TRBJ1-1 | NA | NA | TRBV7-9 | TGTGCCAGCAGCTTGGGGCTAGGGGCTTTCTTT | CASSLGLGAFF
TRBJ1-2 | NA | NA | TRBV18 | TGTGCCAGCTCCCCGGGGGTAGCCTATGGCTACACCTTC | CASSPGVAYGYTF
TRBJ1-4 | NA | NA | TRBV9 | TGTGCCAGCAGCGTAGAAAGTTCAGGGGCAGGGGAAAAACTGTTTTTT | CASSVESSGAGEKLFF
TRBJ1-5 | NA | NA | TRBV6-5 | TGTGCCAGCAGGCCGCCGCTCGGTAGCAATCAGCCCCAGCATTTT | CASRPPLGSNQPQHF
TRBJ2-7 | TRBD1 | NA | TRBV28 | TGTGCCAGCAGTTTAAGGACAGGGCCCTCCTACGAGCAGTACTTC | CASSLRTGPSYEQYF
TRBJ1-2 | NA | NA | TRBV6-5 | TGTGCCAGCAGTTCGGGACATGGCTATGGCTACACCTTC | CASSSGHGYGYTF
TRBJ2-7 | TRBD2 | NA | TRBV10-3 | TGTGCCATCAGTGAGTCTGGACTAGCATACGAGCAGTACTTC | CAISESGLAYEQYF
TRBJ1-1 | NA | NA | TRBV29-1 | TGCAGCGTTGAATACTCGGGCGGAGGTTACACTGAAGCTTTCTTT | CSVEYSGGGYTEAFF
TRBJ1-1 | NA | once | TRBV18 | TGTGCCAGCTTACTAACAGGCGACACTGAAGCTTTCTTT | CASLLTGDTEAFF
TRBJ2-7 | TRBD1 | once | TRBV14 | TGTGCCAGCAGCCAAGTGGGACAGCTAGTAATCGAGCAGTACTTC | CASSQVGQLVIEQYF
TRBJ1-6 | NA | NA | TRBV28 | TGTGCCAGCACCCCCGGGGGAGTCAATAGTTCACCCCTCCACTTT | CASTPGGVNSSPLHF
TRBJ1-4 | NA | NA | TRBV7-2 | TGTGCCAGCAGCTCTTCGAGGGGGGGCGCCGGTAATGAAAAACTGTTTTTT | CASSSSRGGAGNEKLFF
TRBJ1-5 | NA | NA | TRBV6-6 | TGTGCCAGCAGTTACGGTAGGGGGAATCAGCCCCAGCATTTT | CASSYGRGNQPQHF
TRBJ2-7 | NA | NA | TRBV28 | TGTGCCAGCAGCACAGCAGGAGGGGCCTCACGACCCTACGAGCAGTACTTC | CASSTAGGASRPYEQYF
TRBJ1-5 | NA | NA | TRBV30 | TGTGCCTGGAGGGAACCGGGGGATTGGGCCCAGCATTTT | CAWREPGDWAQHF
TRBJ2-6 | NA | few | TRBV10-3 | TGTGCCACCCGACAGGAGCTCTCTGGGGCCAACGTCCTGACTTTC | CATRQELSGANVLTF
TRBJ1-4 | NA | NA | TRBV5-1 | TGCGCCAGCAGCTTGGACCTCGGTAATAATGAAAAACTGTTTTTT | CASSLDLGNNEKLFF
TRBJ2-1 | TRBD2 | NA | TRBV2 | TGTGCCAGCAAGACTAGCGGGAGTTCCACCTACAATGAGCAGTTCTTC | CASKTSGSSTYNEQFF
TRBJ1-1 | NA | once | TRBV5-5 | TGTGCCAGCAGCTTTTATCTGAACACTGAAGCTTTCTTT | CASSFYLNTEAFF
TRBJ2-1 | TRBD2 | NA | TRBV5-1 | TGCGCCAGCAGCTTGGTAGGCGGGGGGAGCTCCTACAATGAGCAGTTCTTC | CASSLVGGGSSYNEQFF
TRBJ1-4 | TRBD1 | NA | TRBV27 | TGTGCCAGCAGTTTATTTACCGGGACAGGGAATGAAAAACTGTTTTTT | CASSLFTGTGNEKLFF
TRBJ1-2 | NA | NA | TRBV7-9 | TGTGCCGGAATGAAGACAGGCTCCGCAGTCTACACCTTC | CAGMKTGSAVYTF
TRBJ1-2 | TRBD1 | few | TRBV28 | TGTGCCAGCAGTCGACCGAGGGACAGGCCCAAGGGAAACTATGGCTACACCTTC | CASSRPRDRPKGNYGYTF
TRBJ1-3 | NA | NA | TRBV2 | TGTGCCAGCAGTGAACAGGGGCAAGGAAACACCATATATTTT | CASSEQGQGNTIYF
TRBJ1-5 | TRBD1 | NA | TRBV19 | TGTGCCACCTCGGACAGGGCCAATCAGCCCCAGCATTTT | CATSDRANQPQHF
TRBJ2-1 | TRBD2 | NA | TRBV9 | TGTGCCAGCAGCGTAGAGGGACTAGCGAAGGGTGAGCAGTTCTTC | CASSVEGLAKGEQFF
TRBJ2-1 | TRBD1 | NA | TRBV10-2 | TGCGCCAGCAGCCGGGGGACAGGGGGCACCTACAATGAGCAGTTCTTC | CASSRGTGGTYNEQFF
TRBJ1-5 | TRBD1 | NA | TRBV5-1 | TGCGCCAGCTCTTTAGGGGGCGTTTGGCAGCCCCAGCATTTT | CASSLGGVWQPQHF
TRBJ1-4 | TRBD1 | few | TRBV10-3 | TGTGCCATCAGCGACGGGACAGGGGGACTCGAAAAACTGTTTTTT | CAISDGTGGLEKLFF
TRBJ1-5 | NA | NA | TRBV5-5 | TGTGCCAGCAGCATTGGAGTGTTCAATCAGCCCCAGCATTTT | CASSIGVFNQPQHF
TRBJ1-3 | NA | NA | TRBV2 | TGTGCCAGCAGTGAATCGGGGACAATCTCTGGAAACACCATATATTTT | CASSESGTISGNTIYF
TRBJ1-1 | TRBD1 | NA | TRBV7-2 | TGTGCCAGCAGCTTAACAGGGGTTGTAGGAGCTTTCTTT | CASSLTGVVGAFF
TRBJ1-1 | NA | NA | TRBV21-1 | TGTGCCAGCAGCAGGGGGCTGCAAATAACAGTATCGAGACAGGATTGGTGGAACACTGAAGCTTTCTTT | CASSRGLQITVSRQDWWNTEAFF